One sample yielded the 9 T cell receptor beta chains listed below, sequenced in a study of T cells after yellow fever vaccination. MiXCR, run by TCRdb on the 5' RACE reads, gives a single entry per CDR3 protein. This table holds approximately 170,000 distinct CDR3 sequences, more than 9.5% found once. The source was CD8+ T cells sorted from PBMCs, collected 15 days after the yellow fever booster vaccination. All receptors derive from a man between 18 and 29 years old who received the YFV17D yellow fever vaccine.

This clonotype came up a few times. The V and J genes are TRBV20-1 and TRBJ1-4; 9 bases align to TRBD1. With V trimmed by 5 bases and J by 12 bases, 4 bases remained unmatched. This CDR3 spans 11 amino acids. Germline loops: CDR1 DFQATT, CDR2 SNEGSKA (reference sequence). DNA of the CDR3: TGCAGTGCTCGCCGGGACAGGGAACTGTTTTTT. Its protein is CSARRDRELFF.

This clonotype was detected only a few times. J is TRBJ2-5 and V is TRBV4-1, with 11 bases aligning to TRBD2. Germline loops: CDR1 MGHRA, CDR2 YSYEKL. J lost 2 bases, V lost 1 base, and 3 bases had no gene match. The CDR3 sequence is 16 residues long. CDR3 amino acids: CASSQGGLAVQETQYF. CDR3 sequence (DNA): TGCGCCAGCAGCCAAGGGGGACTAGCGGTACAAGAGACCCAGTACTTC.

This clonotype was observed a handful of times. The chain uses TRBV5-1 and TRBJ2-1; D may correspond to TRBD1 or TRBD2 (6 bases each). This CDR3 has 14 residues. Trimming removed 0 bases at V and 5 bases at J, with 9 bases between. CDR1 is SGHRS, CDR2 YFSETQ, per germline. Written as DNA, the CDR3 is TGCGCCAGCAGCTTGGAAGGGGGGAACAATGAGCAGTTCTTC. Amino acid sequence: CASSLEGGNNEQFF. The full variable domain, with the rest looked up from reference TRBV5-1 and TRBJ2-1, is KAGVTQTPRYLIKTRGQQVTLSCSPISGHRSVSWYQQTPGQGLQFLFEYFSETQRNKGNFPGRFSGRQFSNSRSEMNVSTLELGDSALYLCASSLEGGNNEQFFGPGTRLTVL.

This clonotype came up a few times. The chain uses TRBV23-1 and TRBJ1-4; 7 nucleotides line up with TRBD1. TRBV23-1 qualifies as an ORF whose function is uncertain. Germline trimming cut 7 bases from V and 5 bases from J; bases unmatched to any gene: 4. The CDR3 has 13 amino acids. CDR3: CASTEDRNEKLFF. CDR3 nucleotide sequence: TGCGCCAGCACCGAGGACAGGAATGAAAAACTGTTTTTT.

The table lists this clonotype with a few counts. The chain links TRBV6-5 to TRBJ1-4, with 9 bases lining up with TRBD1. CDR3 length: 15 residues. From germline, CDR1 is MNHEY and CDR2 SVGAGI. Trimming took 6 bases from V and 7 from J; bases not matched to a gene: 9. DNA for the CDR3: TGTGCCAGCAGACGCCGGGACAGGGAAGGTGAAAAACTGTTTTTT. Translated: CASRRRDREGEKLFF.

Many counts were recorded for this clonotype. The gene calls are TRBV7-9 and TRBJ2-3, with D perhaps matching TRBD2 (6 bases). Trimming shortened V by 4 bases and J by 1 base, and 18 bases separated the two germline ends. Germline CDR1 SEHNR, CDR2 FQNEAQ (reference sequence). This CDR3 has 17 residues. The CDR3 bases are TGTGCCAGCAGCTCCGGGGGATCTGGAGGCGGCACAGATACGCAGTATTTT. Protein: CASSSGGSGGGTDTQYF.

The V call is TRBV4-3, the J call TRBJ2-3; tentatively, D is TRBD2 (6 bases). Trimming removed 3 bases at V and 5 bases at J, with 18 bases between. The germline V gene encodes CDR1 LGHNA and CDR2 YSLEER. The CDR3 runs to 16 residues. CDR3 nucleotides: TGCGCCAGCAGCCAGCCGAGCGGGCCTCGGAGAGATACGCAGTATTTT. This codes for CASSQPSGPRRDTQYF.

This clonotype was seen a few times. The rearrangement uses TRBV12-3 or TRBV12-4 and TRBJ1-2; D is uncertain. The CDR3 has 12 residues. V was trimmed by 1 base and J by 3 bases, leaving 3 bases between them. The CDR3 bases are TGTGCCAGCAGTTTAGGGCACTATGGCTACACCTTC. Translating it yields CASSLGHYGYTF.

Only a few counts were recorded for this clonotype. The chain couples TRBV12-3 or TRBV12-4 to TRBJ2-2, with D perhaps TRBD1 or TRBD2 (5 bases each). The CDR3 totals 12 residues. The V and J ends lost 7 bases and 6 bases respectively, with 9 bases between them. The CDR3 loop is CASMRDPGELFF. DNA of the CDR3: TGTGCCAGCATGAGGGACCCCGGGGAGCTGTTTTTT.